These 20 T cell receptor beta chains came from one sample sequenced in a study of shared clonotypes between healthy human individuals. Libraries were prepared by immunoSEQ multiplex PCR; TCRdb keeps only in-frame clonotypes and omits some of them. The sample contains roughly 490,000 clones, 79% of which appear only once. The specimen was PBMCs. These receptors originate from a woman in her thirties or forties in good health. Some clones in this sample may be carry-over from other donors' samples.

A single count supports this clone. The chain employs TRBV19 and TRBJ1-5, with D perhaps matching TRBD1 (6 bases). CDR3 length: 14 residues. CDR1 and CDR2 (germline): LNHDA, SQIVND (reference sequence). Trimming left V 5 bases short and J 8 bases short, with 16 bases between. CDR3 amino acids: CASSEAGGSEPQHF. CDR3 nucleotide sequence: TGTGCCAGTAGTGAAGCCGGGGGCTCTGAGCCCCAGCATTTT.

The gene calls are TRBV28 and TRBJ2-7, with D unresolved. This CDR3 contains 15 residues. Trimming took off 6 bases at V and 5 bases at J, with 20 bases between the two ends. Germline CDR1 MDHEN, CDR2 SYDVKM. The CDR3 spells CASSPLKIFSNEQYF. CDR3 in DNA: TGTGCCAGCAGCCCCTTAAAGATTTTTTCGAACGAGCAGTACTTC.

The chain is built from TRBV6-5 and TRBJ2-5, with 10 bases fitting TRBD2. The J call is in doubt because the DNA end fits TRBJ2-7 better. Germline CDR1 and CDR2: MNHEY and SVGAGI. The CDR3 runs 16 residues. CDR3 nucleotide sequence: TGTGCCAGCAGTTACTCGAAGCTAGCGGGAGCCTACGAGCAGTACTTC. This encodes CASSYSKLAGAYEQYF.

The rearrangement joins TRBV10-3 to TRBJ2-7, with 9 bases that match TRBD2. CDR3 length: 15 residues. V lost 0 bases and J lost 4; bases outside the gene matches: 4. The germline CDR1 and CDR2 sequences are ENHRY and SYGVKD. Here the CDR3 DNA reads TGTGCCATCAGTGAGTCGCCAGCGGGAGGTTACGAGCAGTACTTC. It codes for CAISESPAGGYEQYF.

The chain recombines TRBV19 with TRBJ2-6, with unresolved D. Per the germline V gene, CDR1 is LNHDA and CDR2 is SQIVND (reference sequence). The V end was cut by 8 bases, the J end by 2 bases, with 7 bases between. The CDR3 runs to 13 residues. CDR3 amino acids: CASAWAGANVLTF. The CDR3 bases are TGTGCCAGTGCTTGGGCTGGGGCCAACGTCCTGACTTTC.

The chain joins TRBV2 to TRBJ2-1; 14 nucleotides align to TRBD2. V lost 6 bases to trimming and J lost 6 bases; unmatched junction nucleotides: 7. This CDR3 has 16 residues. Germline CDR1 SNHLY, CDR2 FYNNEI. In DNA form, the CDR3 reads TGTGCCAGCAGCCATCCCGGGACTAGCGGGAGCAATGAGCAGTTCTTC. Its protein product is CASSHPGTSGSNEQFF.

This chain connects TRBV7-9 to TRBJ2-5, with no clear D. The germline CDR1 and CDR2 sequences are SEHNR and FQNEAQ (reference sequence). The CDR3 runs to 12 residues. V was pared by 1 base and J by 5 bases, with 5 bases between. As DNA, the CDR3 is TGTGCCAGCAGCTTAGTAGCCGAGACCCAGTACTTC. It codes for CASSLVAETQYF. Variable domain in full (rest from reference TRBV7-9 and TRBJ2-5): DTGVSQNPRHKITKRGQNVTFRCDPISEHNRLYWYRQTLGQGPEFLTYFQNEAQLEKSRLLSDRFSAERPKGSFSTLEIQRTEQGDSAMYLCASSLVAETQYFGPGTRLLVL.

The chain combines TRBV6-1 with TRBJ1-2; D gene ambiguous. The CDR3 spans 13 residues. Trimming took 2 bases from V and 0 from J, leaving 4 bases between them. Germline V lookup: CDR1 MNHNS, CDR2 SASEGT. This chain's CDR3 is CASSEMTNYGYTF. The CDR3 DNA follows: TGTGCCAGCAGTGAAATGACTAACTATGGCTACACCTTC.

This chain uses TRBV28 with TRBJ1-5; 7 bases match TRBD1. Germline V lookup: CDR1 MDHEN, CDR2 SYDVKM. Trimming took 5 bases from V and 1 from J; bases not matched to a gene: 5. The CDR3 consists of 15 residues. This CDR3 reads CASSPPGQSNQPQHF. As DNA, the CDR3 is TGTGCCAGCAGTCCCCCGGGACAGAGCAATCAGCCCCAGCATTTT.

J is TRBJ2-7 and V is TRBV28; 9 bases are shared with TRBD2. CDR1 and CDR2 from the germline V gene are MDHEN and SYDVKM. The CDR3 runs to 14 residues. After removal of 6 bases from V and 3 bases from J, the junction contained 6 bases not matched to a gene. For the CDR3, the DNA is TGTGCCAGCAGGAATAGCGGGGGATACTACGAGCAGTACTTC. Its protein is CASRNSGGYYEQYF.

This clone has only one observation. The chain joins TRBV7-8 to TRBJ2-7; the match to TRBD2 covers 8 bases. CDR1 is SGHVS, CDR2 FQNEAQ, per germline. The CDR3 length is 16 residues. Unmatched junction bases numbered 8, after V lost 2 bases and J lost 2 bases. The CDR3 DNA sequence: TGTGCCAGCAGCTTACCCCGGGGGGGTTTGGCCTACGAGCAGTACTTC. Translation gives CASSLPRGGLAYEQYF.

The V call is TRBV14, the J call TRBJ2-2; no reliable D call. There are 17 residues in the CDR3. The V end lost 3 bases, the J end lost 6 bases, and 20 bases lay between the germline ends. Germline loops: CDR1 SGHDN, CDR2 FVKESK. CDR3 coding DNA: TGTGCCAGCAGCCATCAATTTTCAATGGGCACGCCCGGGGAGCTGTTTTTT. Protein product: CASSHQFSMGTPGELFF.

The chain recombines TRBV27 with TRBJ2-1, with a weak D call TRBD2 (6 bases). Per germline, CDR1 MNHEY and CDR2 SMNVEV (reference sequence). The CDR3 covers 14 residues. With 6 bases removed from V and 3 bases from J, the gap between germline ends came to 12 bases. The CDR3 here is CASRAGTFYNEQFF. The CDR3 DNA follows: TGTGCCAGCAGGGCCGGGACTTTCTACAATGAGCAGTTCTTC.

In its sample, this clone was seen once. The chain uses TRBV4-1 and TRBJ2-6, with D unclear. The CDR3 runs to 17 residues. The germline CDR1 and CDR2 sequences are MGHRA and YSYEKL. V was shortened by 0 bases and J by 0 bases, with 9 bases between the two germline ends. CDR3 in amino acids: CASSQDRGTSGANVLTF. The CDR3 DNA is TGCGCCAGCAGCCAAGATCGAGGAACCTCTGGGGCCAACGTCCTGACTTTC.

Notes on this clone: Other DNA sequences from this sample encode an identical CDR3 as well. The rearrangement uses TRBV28 and TRBJ1-2; D possibly corresponds to TRBD1 (6 bases). V shed 5 bases and J shed 0 bases, with 22 bases lying between them. CDR3 size: 18 residues. CDR1 is MDHEN and CDR2 is SYDVKM in the germline V gene. The CDR3 nucleotides read TGTGCCAGCAGTCCCCGGGGAATGGACAGAGGCCCTAACTATGGCTACACCTTC. It specifies CASSPRGMDRGPNYGYTF.

This clone was picked up one time. This likely reflects a read error, since a far larger clone is one base away. The chain carries TRBV18 and TRBJ2-7; tentatively, D is TRBD2 (6 bases). V was shortened by 0 bases and J by 3 bases, with 6 bases between the two germline ends. The CDR3 extends over 13 amino acids. Germline V gene data show CDR1 as KGHSH and CDR2 as LQKENI. CDR3 bases: TGTGCCAGCTCACCACCGGGGGGCTACGAGCAGTACTTC. Protein: CASSPPGGYEQYF.

V is TRBV6-5 and J is TRBJ2-3; no clear D gene. CDR1 MNHEY and CDR2 SVGAGI come from the germline V gene. This CDR3 is built from 13 residues. Trimming cost V 5 bases and J 7 bases, with 13 bases left between them. The CDR3 nucleotides are TGTGCCAGCAGTGTAGAGACTGGATATACGCAGTATTTT. Encoded protein: CASSVETGYTQYF.

The chain employs TRBV29-1 and TRBJ2-1; TRBD1 aligns across 9 bases. The CDR3 has 16 residues. Germline CDR1 SQVTM, CDR2 ANQGSEA. V trimming: 6 bases; J trimming: 6 bases; junction bases outside the gene matches: 15. CDR3 bases: TGCAGCGTAGATAACAGGGGGCGAACAGCGATCAATGAGCAGTTCTTC. It is translated as CSVDNRGRTAINEQFF.

V and J are TRBV6-1 and TRBJ2-2; 9 bases are a match to TRBD2. The germline V gene has CDR1 MNHNS and CDR2 SASEGT. The CDR3 is made up of 14 amino acids. Trimming took 6 bases from V and 6 from J; bases not matched to a gene: 5. The CDR3 DNA reads as TGTGCCAGCAGAATAGCGGGAGAAGCCGGGGAGCTGTTTTTT. Its protein is CASRIAGEAGELFF.

The chain is built from TRBV11-2 and TRBJ2-5; a weak D match, TRBD2 (5 bases). V was clipped by 5 bases and J by 5 bases, with 15 bases between them. Germline CDR1 reads SGHAT; CDR2 reads FQNNGV. The CDR3 loop spans 14 amino acids. The CDR3 DNA is TGTGCCAGCAGCGCCAGGCTAGCTGGTGAGACCCAGTACTTC. This sequence encodes CASSARLAGETQYF.